Given below is one T cell receptor (beta chain) in context. TCRdb used MiXCR to reprocess the RT-PCR reads, holding one entry per CDR3 protein. In the table there are about a million distinct CDR3 sequences, about 20% of which are singletons. The CDR3 has 15 amino acids. Trimming stripped 1 base from V and 3 bases from J, with 10 bases between. Germline assignment: CDR1 KGHSH and CDR2 LQKENI. The sample originates from a study of patients and donors after allogeneic stem cell transplantation. The sequenced sample consisted of blood, either unsorted or a sorted T cell fraction (not recorded which). The chain recombines TRBV18 with TRBJ1-5, with D perhaps TRBD1 (6 bases). The sequence was collected from a human donor who was either an allogeneic HSCT recipient or a stem cell or donor lymphocyte infusion donor (not recorded which). It is not recorded whose cells these are; they may come from a transplant donor. The CDR3: CASSPQGHSNQPQHF. CDR3 DNA sequence: TGTGCCAGCTCACCACAGGGACACTCCAATCAGCCCCAGCATTTT.